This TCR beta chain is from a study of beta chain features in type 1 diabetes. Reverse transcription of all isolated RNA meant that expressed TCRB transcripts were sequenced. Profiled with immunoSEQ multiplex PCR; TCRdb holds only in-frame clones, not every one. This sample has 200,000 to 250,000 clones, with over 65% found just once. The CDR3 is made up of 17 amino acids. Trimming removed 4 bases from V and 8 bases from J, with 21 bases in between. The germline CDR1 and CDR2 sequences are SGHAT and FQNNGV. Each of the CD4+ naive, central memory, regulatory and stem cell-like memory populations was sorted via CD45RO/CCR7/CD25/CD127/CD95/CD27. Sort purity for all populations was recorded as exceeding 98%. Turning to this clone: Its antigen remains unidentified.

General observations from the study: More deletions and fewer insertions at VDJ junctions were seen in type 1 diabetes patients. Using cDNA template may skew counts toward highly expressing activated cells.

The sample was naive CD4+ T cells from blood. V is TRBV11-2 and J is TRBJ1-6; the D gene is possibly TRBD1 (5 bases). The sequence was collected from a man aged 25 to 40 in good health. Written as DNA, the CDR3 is TGTGCCAGCAGCTCATTATCGCTCAGGGAGAGGGATTCACCCCTCCACTTT. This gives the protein CASSSLSLRERDSPLHF.